A single sample gave rise to the 25 T cell receptor beta chains below, sequenced in a study of technical replicates of blood from a few donors. Clones were read by immunoSEQ multiplex PCR, and TCRdb kept only the in-frame ones, dropping some. The sample records nearly 70,000 clones, roughly nine tenths being singletons. Material for sequencing was T cells isolated from PBMCs. The receptors originated from a human donor in good health.

The rearrangement joins TRBV9 to TRBJ2-7; tentative D call: TRBD2 (5 bases). V gave up 3 bases and J gave up 7 bases, with 20 bases separating them. The CDR3 spans 15 residues. Germline V CDR1 and CDR2: SGDLS, YYNGEE. CDR3 loop: CASSAGSGYLDEQYF. The CDR3 DNA is TGTGCCAGCAGCGCGGGGTCGGGTTACCTTGATGAGCAGTACTTC.

V and J are TRBV7-2 and TRBJ2-5; 8 bases match TRBD2. Looked up from germline, CDR1 is SGHTA and CDR2 is FQGNSA. The V gene end was trimmed by 3 bases and the J gene end by 6 bases; junction bases not matched to a gene: 6. This CDR3 has 14 amino acids. CDR3 bases: TGTGCCAGCAGCTTCGGGGGGGCCTTTAAGACCCAGTACTTC. It specifies CASSFGGAFKTQYF.

This chain uses TRBV18 with TRBJ2-7; a possible D gene is TRBD1 (6 bases). This CDR3 is built from 13 residues. Trimming pared 6 bases from V and 6 bases from J, leaving 15 bases between. Germline V gene data show CDR1 as KGHSH and CDR2 as LQKENI. DNA for the CDR3: TGTGCCAGCTCCGCGGTAGGGGGTGGCGAGCAGTACTTC. Translating it yields CASSAVGGGEQYF.

Of note for this clone: Other DNA sequences in this sample translate to the same CDR3. The genes are TRBV5-1 and TRBJ2-7; TRBD1 is a possible D gene (6 bases). Trimming removed 4 bases at V and 4 bases at J, with 9 bases between. The CDR3 contains 12 residues. Germline CDR1 SGHRS, CDR2 YFSETQ. This CDR3 is CASSLGQYEQYF. The CDR3, as DNA: TGCGCCAGCAGCCTAGGACAGTACGAGCAGTACTTC.

The V and J genes are TRBV5-4 and TRBJ1-1; D might be TRBD1 (6 bases). Germline CDR1 reads SGHNT; CDR2 reads YYREEE (reference sequence). Deletions cut 4 bases from V and 7 bases from J, with 20 bases between. The CDR3 sequence is 15 residues long. The DNA of the CDR3 is TGTGCCAGCAGCGTCCGGAACACAGGGTTTGATGAAGCTTTCTTT. It yields the protein CASSVRNTGFDEAFF.

The V call is TRBV18, the J call TRBJ2-6, with D tentatively TRBD1 (6 bases). Germline V gene sequence: CDR1 KGHSH, CDR2 LQKENI. This CDR3 is built from 16 residues. The V gene lost 8 bases and the J gene lost 0 bases, with 14 bases spanning the gap. CDR3 loop: CASAVTGYSGANVLTF. CDR3 nucleotide sequence: TGTGCCAGCGCTGTCACAGGGTACTCTGGGGCCAACGTCCTGACTTTC. The whole variable domain, remainder taken from reference TRBV18 and TRBJ2-6, is NAGVMQNPRHLVRRRGQEARLRCSPMKGHSHVYWYRQLPEEGLKFMVYLQKENIIDESGMPKERFSAEFPKEGPSILRIQQVVRGDSAAYFCASAVTGYSGANVLTFGAGSRLTVL.

This chain links TRBV29-1 with TRBJ2-1; 10 nucleotides align to TRBD2. The CDR3 has 12 amino acids. Per the germline V gene, CDR1 is SQVTM and CDR2 is ANQGSEA. V lost 6 bases to trimming and J lost 6 bases; unmatched junction nucleotides: 2. The CDR3 nucleotides read TGCAGCGTGGAGCGGGAGGGCAATGAGCAGTTCTTC. This encodes CSVEREGNEQFF.

The chain links TRBV7-3 to TRBJ1-1; unclear D gene. Between the trimmed V and J ends, which lost 5 bases and 6 bases, there was a span of 10 bases. CDR3 length: 12 residues. Germline CDR1 SGHTA, CDR2 FQGTGA. Here the CDR3 reads CASSPDGAEAFF. CDR3 nucleotide sequence: TGTGCCAGCAGCCCGGACGGGGCTGAAGCTTTCTTT.

This chain uses TRBV7-8 with TRBJ1-4, with TRBD1 as a possible D gene (6 bases). Trimming cost V 5 bases and J 7 bases, with 20 bases left between them. CDR3 size: 16 residues. Germline lookup yields CDR1 SGHVS and CDR2 FQNEAQ. CDR3 DNA sequence: TGTGCCAGCAGCAGACATTCCCGGGACATGGGTGAAAAACTGTTTTTT. Encoded protein: CASSRHSRDMGEKLFF.

The chain joins TRBV4-2 to TRBJ2-7, with 10 bases lining up with TRBD1. Germline CDR1 and CDR2: LGHNA and YNFKEQ. This CDR3 has 15 residues. Trimming cost V 4 bases and J 4 bases; bases outside gene matches: 7. The CDR3 sequence is CASSPQGQGSYEQYF. CDR3 in DNA: TGTGCCAGCAGCCCGCAGGGACAGGGGTCTTACGAGCAGTACTTC.

This chain uses TRBV4-1 with TRBJ2-7, with a tentative D call TRBD1 (6 bases). The length of the CDR3 is 15 residues. In germline, CDR1 is MGHRA, CDR2 YSYEKL. V was clipped by 0 bases and J by 3 bases, with 12 bases between them. The CDR3 nucleotides read TGCGCCAGCAGCCAAGATAAGGGACACCTCTACGAGCAGTACTTC. As protein: CASSQDKGHLYEQYF.

This clone is a singleton in its sample. The chain combines TRBV21-1 with TRBJ1-2; TRBD1, as called in the table, went unchecked against the DNA. TRBV21-1 is assigned pseudogene status. This CDR3 comprises 16 residues. The CDR3, as DNA: TGTGCCAGCAGCAAAGTCGGGGGCAGGGGGCGCATCGGCTACACCTTC. Amino acids: CASSKVGGRGRIGYTF.

This rearrangement joins TRBV19 to TRBJ1-2; TRBD1 matches at 8 bases. V gave up 6 bases and J gave up 4 bases; unmatched junction bases: 7. Germline V CDR1 and CDR2: LNHDA, SQIVND (reference sequence). The CDR3 consists of 14 residues. This CDR3 reads CASSTQGVGYGYTF. The DNA of the CDR3 is TGTGCCAGTAGCACACAGGGGGTAGGCTATGGCTACACCTTC.

As for this clone: Possible read error: a much larger clone is one base away. The same CDR3 arises from other DNA sequences in this sample as well. This chain joins TRBV6-6 and TRBJ1-1; D remains ambiguous. CDR1 MNHNY and CDR2 SVGAGI come from the germline V gene (reference sequence). The CDR3 contains 11 residues. The CDR3 bases are TGTGCTAGCAGGACGAGGACTGAAGCTTTCTTT. This encodes CASRTRTEAFF.

The chain carries TRBV5-1 and TRBJ2-3; TRBD1 aligns across 9 bases. The V gene end was trimmed by 2 bases and the J gene end by 4 bases; junction bases not matched to a gene: 5. Germline V CDR1 and CDR2: SGHRS, YFSETQ. CDR3 size: 15 residues. CDR3 coding DNA: TGCGCCAGCAGCTTAGAGGGACAGGGACCAGATACGCAGTATTTT. Residues: CASSLEGQGPDTQYF.

The chain has TRBV29-1 and TRBJ1-5; 8 bases are a match to TRBD1. V shed 6 bases and J 11 bases; nucleotides not matched to a gene: 12. The CDR3 consists of 13 residues. The V gene's germline CDR1 is SQVTM and CDR2 ANQGSEA. The CDR3 bases are TGCAGCGTCCAGGGGGCAGGGTCTGTAGCCCAGCATTTT. This sequence encodes CSVQGAGSVAQHF.

J is TRBJ2-4 and V is TRBV9; TRBD2 agrees at 7 bases. The germline gives CDR1 SGDLS, CDR2 YYNGEE. Germline trimming cut 2 bases from V and 2 bases from J; bases unmatched to any gene: 16. The CDR3 contains 19 residues. CDR3 region: CASSVGEGLSIGSKNIQYF. The CDR3, as DNA: TGTGCCAGCAGCGTCGGGGAGGGCCTGTCTATCGGTTCCAAAAACATTCAGTACTTC.

V gene TRBV10-1 combines with J gene TRBJ1-1; possible D gene TRBD1, 5 bases. The V end lost 3 bases, the J end lost 5 bases, and 10 bases lay between the germline ends. The CDR3 length is 13 residues. Germline CDR1 reads WNHNN; CDR2 reads SYGVQD (reference sequence). The CDR3 is CASSERGGTEAFF. The CDR3 nucleotides read TGCGCCAGCAGTGAAAGGGGAGGTACTGAAGCTTTCTTT.

This sequence joins TRBV28 and TRBJ2-7, with D tentatively TRBD2 (6 bases). The germline V gene encodes CDR1 MDHEN and CDR2 SYDVKM. The CDR3 consists of 14 residues. V was cut by 7 bases and J by 0 bases, with 13 bases left in between. This CDR3 reads CASTVLGGSYEQYF. In DNA, the CDR3 is TGTGCCAGCACCGTCTTGGGGGGCTCCTACGAGCAGTACTTC.

The chain couples TRBV30 to TRBJ2-7; TRBD1 matches at 9 bases. The CDR3 consists of 14 residues. J was trimmed by 2 bases and V by 0 bases; bases with no gene match: 2. The V gene's germline CDR1 is GTSNPN and CDR2 SVGIG (reference sequence). The CDR3: CAWSVGTGPYEQYF. The CDR3 DNA is TGTGCCTGGAGTGTAGGGACAGGGCCCTACGAGCAGTACTTC.

This clone appeared a single time. The chain couples TRBV19 to TRBJ1-3; D is possibly TRBD1 (6 bases). Germline V gene data show CDR1 as LNHDA and CDR2 as SQIVND (reference sequence). The length of the CDR3 is 14 residues. V was pared by 7 bases and J by 0 bases, with 10 bases between. The CDR3 bases are TGTGCCAGTATGGGAGGGGGCTCTGGAAACACCATATATTTT. Translation gives CASMGGGSGNTIYF.

The chain uses TRBV6-5 and TRBJ2-1; 8 nucleotides line up with TRBD2. Per germline, CDR1 MNHEY and CDR2 SVGAGI. V trimming: 3 bases; J trimming: 4 bases; junction bases outside the gene matches: 5. This CDR3 spans 15 amino acids. The CDR3 loop reads CASSYKTGGYNEQFF. CDR3 sequence (DNA): TGTGCCAGCAGTTATAAGACGGGAGGGTACAATGAGCAGTTCTTC.

The V and J genes are TRBV14 and TRBJ2-5, with D hard to call. Germline CDR1 and CDR2: SGHDN and FVKESK. Trimming pared 1 base from V and 1 base from J, leaving 7 bases between. This CDR3 has 14 amino acids. CDR3 residues: CASSQVPSQETQYF. CDR3 nucleotides: TGTGCCAGCAGCCAAGTGCCGAGCCAAGAGACCCAGTACTTC.

To note about this clone: This CDR3 is also generated by other DNA sequences in the sample. This CDR3 reads CASSLSFSYNEQFF. CDR3 coding DNA: TGTGCCAGTAGTTTAAGCTTCTCCTACAATGAGCAGTTCTTC. The chain combines TRBV19 with TRBJ2-1; D gene uncertain. Between the trimmed V and J ends, which lost 5 bases and 0 bases, there was a span of 8 bases. The CDR3 sequence is 14 residues long. CDR1 and CDR2 from the germline V gene are LNHDA and SQIVND (reference sequence). The entire variable domain, with the rest obtained from reference TRBV19 and TRBJ2-1, is as follows: DGGITQSPKYLFRKEGQNVTLSCEQNLNHDAMYWYRQDPGQGLRLIYYSQIVNDFQKGDIAEGYSVSREKKESFPLTVTSAQKNPTAFYLCASSLSFSYNEQFFGPGTRLTVL.

The rearrangement joins TRBV6-5 to TRBJ2-7; 15 bases match TRBD2. V shed 3 bases and J 5 bases; nucleotides not matched to a gene: 2. In germline, CDR1 is MNHEY, CDR2 SVGAGI. The CDR3 consists of 15 residues. The CDR3 reads CASSYGTSGRNEQYF. In DNA form, the CDR3 reads TGTGCCAGCAGTTATGGGACTAGCGGGAGGAACGAGCAGTACTTC.